Below are 4 T cell receptor beta chains sequenced from a single sample in a study of blood T cell repertoires in COVID-19. Libraries were prepared by immunoSEQ multiplex PCR; TCRdb keeps only in-frame clonotypes and omits some of them. This table holds 250,000 to 300,000 clones, around 90% found once. The sequencing sample was made of PBMCs or T cells enriched from blood (not recorded which). These receptors originate from a human donor in a cohort exposed to, infected with or recovered from COVID-19 (not recorded which). The donor label of this sample is uncertain.

The V and J genes are TRBV6-6 and TRBJ1-1; perhaps TRBD1 as D (5 bases). The CDR3 contains 14 residues. The V end was cut by 4 bases, the J end by 3 bases, with 12 bases between. Germline assignment: CDR1 MNHNY and CDR2 SVGAGI (reference sequence). The CDR3 nucleotides read TGTGCCAGCAGTTCCTACACGGGGGACACTGAAGCTTTCTTT. It yields the protein CASSSYTGDTEAFF.

The chain is built from TRBV5-1 and TRBJ2-5; D might be TRBD1 (5 bases). CDR3 size: 15 residues. Trimming removed 4 bases at V and 0 bases at J, with 13 bases between. CDR1 and CDR2 (germline): SGHRS, YFSETQ. The CDR3 DNA follows: TGCGCCAGCAGCCCAGGGATCGGTAACCAAGAGACCCAGTACTTC. Its protein is CASSPGIGNQETQYF. The full variable domain, its missing parts supplied by reference TRBV5-1 and TRBJ2-5, is KAGVTQTPRYLIKTRGQQVTLSCSPISGHRSVSWYQQTPGQGLQFLFEYFSETQRNKGNFPGRFSGRQFSNSRSEMNVSTLELGDSALYLCASSPGIGNQETQYFGPGTRLLVL.

The chain has TRBV5-1 and TRBJ1-6, with D possibly TRBD1 on 6 matching bases. The V gene's germline CDR1 is SGHRS and CDR2 YFSETQ. Trimming removed 4 bases at V and 10 bases at J, with 15 bases between. CDR3 length equals 14 residues. CDR3 sequence reads: CASSRGARESPLHF. The CDR3 coding sequence is TGCGCCAGCAGCCGGGGGGCGCGGGAATCACCCCTCCACTTT.

J is TRBJ1-6 and V is TRBV24-1; maybe TRBD1 (6 bases). The CDR3 is made up of 16 amino acids. V lost 5 bases and J 7 bases, leaving 17 bases between the germline ends. CDR1 KGHDR and CDR2 SFDVKD come from the germline V gene. CDR3 coding DNA: TGTGCCACCAGTGTCCATCCGGAGGGGGGGAATTCACCCCTCCACTTT. As protein: CATSVHPEGGNSPLHF.